The 3 T cell receptor beta chains below all came from one sample that was sequenced in a study of T cells in Graves' hyperthyroidism and ophthalmopathy. Amplified regions were TCR beta CDR3 sequences from RNA transcripts. TCR CDR3 regions were first amplified by RT-PCR with HTBI primers. Using its own MiXCR run on the multiplex PCR reads, TCRdb lists one record per CDR3 protein. The sample carries approximately 400,000 distinct CDR3 sequences, 15% to 20% recorded once. The sequencing input was blood. The receptors stem from a woman between 18 and 30 years old with Graves' hyperthyroidism.

This clonotype was detected ten times or more. V usage is TRBV2 and J usage is TRBJ2-5; TRBD2 matches at 10 bases. The CDR3 length is 15 residues. Per germline, CDR1 SNHLY and CDR2 FYNNEI. Trimming took 4 bases from V and 3 from J; bases not matched to a gene: 5. CDR3 in DNA: TGTGCCAGCAGTGGTCCTAGCGGGGGAGAAGAGACCCAGTACTTC. Protein sequence: CASSGPSGGEETQYF.

This clonotype was seen ten or more times. This chain joins TRBV12-3 or TRBV12-4 and TRBJ1-5; possible D gene TRBD1, 5 bases. The CDR3 runs 14 residues. V lost 2 bases and J 3 bases, leaving 8 bases between the germline ends. The DNA of the CDR3 is TGTGCCAGCAGTTTAATAGGGGACAATCAGCCCCAGCATTTT. Protein product: CASSLIGDNQPQHF.

This clonotype came up many times. The chain uses TRBV20-1 and TRBJ1-2; possible D gene TRBD1, 5 bases. Germline loops: CDR1 DFQATT, CDR2 SNEGSKA (reference sequence). The V end was cut by 5 bases, the J end by 3 bases, with 13 bases between. The CDR3 sequence is 13 residues long. The DNA for the CDR3 is TGCAGTGCTCCAGTGAGAGGGGACTATGGCTACACCTTC. Protein: CSAPVRGDYGYTF.